The sequence of this TCR beta chain was determined in a study of lymphopenia after photon versus proton radiotherapy. General study findings and limits: Better survival with proton therapy was suggested as possible, not demonstrated.

Using immunoSEQ multiplex PCR, the repertoire was profiled, and TCRdb retains in-frame clones only, with some absent. The sample has 70,000 or so clones; less than 95% are singletons. CDR3 size: 14 residues. Germline CDR1 reads SGHRS; CDR2 reads YFSETQ. The V and J ends lost 0 bases and 3 bases respectively, with 9 bases between them. A remark on this clone: Its antigen is unidentified.

Sequenced material: peripheral blood, taken from a patient treated with photon-based radiotherapy. The chain is built from TRBV5-1 and TRBJ1-1, with D maybe TRBD1 (6 bases). The TCR was taken from a woman aged 40 to 50 with cholangiocarcinoma. As DNA, the CDR3 is TGCGCCAGCAGCTTGGCAGGGGCGGACACTGAAGCTTTCTTT. It encodes CASSLAGADTEAFF.